This TCR beta chain was identified in a study of blood T cells in healthy people across ages. Study results and caveats: Strong correlation existed between TCR beta diversity and naive T cell percentage.

The use of a sample-barcoded 5' primer and a J-beta primer mix characterized a second PCR of roughly 7 to 11 cycles. Each sample provided no less than 2.5 million CDR3-containing paired-end reads. TCRdb fed the 5' RACE reads into MiXCR, producing one record per CDR3 protein. The repertoire consists of 1.5 million to 2 million distinct CDR3 sequences, with 30% to 40% occurring once and the leading ten covering roughly 23%. Remarks on this clonotype: Its specificity is not known.

Germline V CDR1 and CDR2: SGDLS, YYNGEE. Trimming left V 0 bases short and J 6 bases short, with 13 bases between. This CDR3 comprises 15 residues. The clonotype was recovered from a human donor in good health. Sequencing was carried out using blood. The rearrangement links TRBV9 to TRBJ2-1; tentatively, D is TRBD1 (5 bases). The CDR3 loop reads CASSVETGSSNEQFF. CDR3 nucleotides: TGTGCCAGCAGCGTAGAAACAGGAAGTAGCAATGAGCAGTTCTTC.